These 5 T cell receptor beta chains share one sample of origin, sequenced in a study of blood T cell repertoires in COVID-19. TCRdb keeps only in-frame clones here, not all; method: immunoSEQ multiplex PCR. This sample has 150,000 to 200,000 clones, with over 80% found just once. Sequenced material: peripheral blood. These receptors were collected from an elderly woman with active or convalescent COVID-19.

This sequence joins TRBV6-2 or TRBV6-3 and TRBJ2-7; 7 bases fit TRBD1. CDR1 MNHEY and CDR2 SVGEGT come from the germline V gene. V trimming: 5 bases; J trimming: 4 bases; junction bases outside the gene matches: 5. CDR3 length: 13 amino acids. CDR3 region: CASSADRAYEQYF. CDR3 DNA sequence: TGTGCCAGCAGTGCCGACAGGGCGTACGAGCAGTACTTC.

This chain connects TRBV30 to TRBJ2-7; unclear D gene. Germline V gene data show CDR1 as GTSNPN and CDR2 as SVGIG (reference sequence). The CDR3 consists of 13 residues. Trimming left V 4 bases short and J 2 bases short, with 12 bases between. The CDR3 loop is CAWTRLPTYEQYF. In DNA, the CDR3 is TGTGCCTGGACTCGACTGCCCACCTACGAGCAGTACTTC.

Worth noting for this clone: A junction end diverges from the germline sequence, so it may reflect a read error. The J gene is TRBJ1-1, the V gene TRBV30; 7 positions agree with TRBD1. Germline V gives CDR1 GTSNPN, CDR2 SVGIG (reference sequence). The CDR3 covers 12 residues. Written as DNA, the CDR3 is TGTGCCTGGAGTCCACAATGGAGGGGGCAGAACTTT. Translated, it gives CAWSPQWRGQNF.

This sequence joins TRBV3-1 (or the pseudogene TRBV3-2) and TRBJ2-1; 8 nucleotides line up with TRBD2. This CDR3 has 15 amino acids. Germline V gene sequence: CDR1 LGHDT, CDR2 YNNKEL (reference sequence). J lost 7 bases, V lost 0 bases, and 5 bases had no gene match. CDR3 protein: CASSQECGGPNEQFF. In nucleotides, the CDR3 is TGTGCCAGCAGCCAAGAATGCGGGGGGCCTAATGAGCAGTTCTTC.

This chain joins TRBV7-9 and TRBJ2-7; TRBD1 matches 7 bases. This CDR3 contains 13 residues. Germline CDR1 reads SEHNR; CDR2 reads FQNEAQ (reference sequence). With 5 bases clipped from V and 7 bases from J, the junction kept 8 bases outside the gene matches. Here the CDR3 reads CASSPTGPGEQYF. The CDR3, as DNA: TGTGCCAGCAGCCCGACAGGGCCAGGAGAGCAGTACTTC.